These 22 T cell receptor beta chains were all obtained from the same sample, sequenced in a study of Ad26.COV2.S vaccination and SARS-CoV-2 variants. The repertoire was sequenced with immunoSEQ multiplex PCR; TCRdb's copy has only in-frame clones and lacks some. This sample yields a few hundred thousand clones, of which more than 75% are seen a single time; approximately 4% belongs to the top ten. The treatment denotes: 15 to 20 received Ad26.COV2.S at low or high dose, single or two shots; about 5 received placebo; per-sample allocation not given. Samples analyzed were those drawn on day 63 after the first vaccine or placebo injection. The sample in question was peripheral blood, obtained in a trial of Ad26.COV2.S vaccine versus placebo. Receptors originate from a person between 18 and 65 years old who received the Ad26.COV2.S COVID-19 vaccine or a placebo.

V is TRBV9 and J is TRBJ2-7; 10 nucleotides match TRBD1. V was clipped by 4 bases and J by 3 bases; unmatched bases: 4. CDR1 and CDR2 from the germline V gene are SGDLS and YYNGEE. The length of the CDR3 is 14 residues. The CDR3 DNA is TGTGCCAGCAGCCGACGGACAGGGGGCTACGAGCAGTACTTC. Encoded protein: CASSRRTGGYEQYF.

The chain is built from TRBV7-2 and TRBJ2-7, with 7 positions matching TRBD1. The CDR3 spans 14 residues. CDR1 and CDR2 (germline): SGHTA, FQGNSA. V lost 7 bases and J lost 6; bases outside the gene matches: 12. DNA of the CDR3: TGTGCCAGCACCCCGACAGGGTTTCCTCTCGAGCAGTACTTC. It is translated as CASTPTGFPLEQYF.

V and J are TRBV6-5 and TRBJ1-2; D ambiguous. V shed 4 bases and J shed 2 bases, with 11 bases lying between them. The germline V gene has CDR1 MNHEY and CDR2 SVGAGI. The CDR3 is made up of 14 amino acids. This CDR3 is CASSSWARNYGYTF. The CDR3 DNA follows: TGTGCCAGCAGTTCATGGGCCCGAAACTATGGCTACACCTTC.

The rearrangement links TRBV28 to TRBJ1-5; a weak D match, TRBD1 (5 bases). The germline V gene encodes CDR1 MDHEN and CDR2 SYDVKM. The length of the CDR3 is 14 residues. The V and J ends lost 6 bases and 0 bases respectively, with 9 bases between them. The CDR3 here is CASRWRGSNQPQHF. The CDR3 nucleotides read TGTGCCAGCAGGTGGAGGGGTAGCAATCAGCCCCAGCATTTT.

CDR3 coding DNA: TGTGCCATCAGTGAGCCGGGACAGGGTTCCTACGAGCAGTACTTC. The encoded protein is CAISEPGQGSYEQYF. The rearrangement uses TRBV10-3 and TRBJ2-7; 9 nucleotides line up with TRBD1. The CDR3 is 15 amino acids. CDR1 is ENHRY and CDR2 is SYGVKD in the germline V gene. The trim removed 2 bases at V and 1 base at J, leaving 3 bases unmatched.

This chain links TRBV6-5 with TRBJ2-3; TRBD2 agrees at 10 bases. From germline, CDR1 is MNHEY and CDR2 SVGAGI. The CDR3 totals 15 residues. Trimming took 6 bases from V and 4 from J; bases not matched to a gene: 7. The CDR3 sequence is CASRPLAGISDTQYF. The DNA of the CDR3 is TGTGCCAGCAGGCCACTAGCGGGGATCTCAGATACGCAGTATTTT.

V is TRBV4-2 and J is TRBJ1-6, with D uncertain. This CDR3 is built from 16 residues. The V end was cut by 1 base, the J end by 7 bases, with 14 bases between. Germline V lookup: CDR1 LGHNA, CDR2 YNFKEQ. The CDR3 loop reads CASSQAPERENSPLHF. For the CDR3, the DNA is TGTGCCAGCAGCCAAGCACCAGAAAGGGAGAATTCACCCCTCCACTTT.

The rearrangement uses TRBV2 and TRBJ2-7; 14 bases are a match to TRBD2. J was trimmed by 3 bases and V by 9 bases; bases with no gene match: 7. CDR3 length: 15 amino acids. Germline V CDR1 and CDR2: SNHLY, FYNNEI. DNA for the CDR3: TGTGCCAGTCGACCGGGACTAGCGGGAGACTACGAGCAGTACTTC. This translates into CASRPGLAGDYEQYF.

The V call is TRBV2, the J call TRBJ1-5; the match to TRBD1 covers 8 bases. The CDR3 totals 15 residues. V lost 7 bases to trimming and J lost 7 bases; unmatched junction nucleotides: 12. CDR1 SNHLY and CDR2 FYNNEI come from the germline V gene. The DNA for the CDR3 is TGTGCCAGCAAAACGGACAGGGAAGGGTACCAGCCCCAGCATTTT. Its protein is CASKTDREGYQPQHF.

This chain uses TRBV11-2 with TRBJ2-7, with 15 bases identical to TRBD2. J lost 3 bases, V lost 5 bases, and 8 bases had no gene match. Germline lookup yields CDR1 SGHAT and CDR2 FQNNGV. The CDR3 is 17 amino acids. The CDR3 region is CASSKTGTSGGYYEQYF. CDR3 DNA sequence: TGTGCCAGCAGCAAAACCGGGACTAGCGGGGGGTACTACGAGCAGTACTTC.

The rearrangement uses TRBV6-5 and TRBJ1-5; 11 nucleotides line up with TRBD1. The length of the CDR3 is 13 residues. CDR1 MNHEY and CDR2 SVGAGI come from the germline V gene. Trimming cost V 6 bases and J 7 bases; bases outside gene matches: 2. The CDR3 spells CASRGQGAQPQHF. The CDR3 DNA sequence: TGTGCCAGCAGAGGACAGGGGGCCCAGCCCCAGCATTTT.

CDR3 region: CASSEGQGINEQYF. The CDR3 DNA follows: TGTGCCAGCAGTGAGGGACAGGGGATCAACGAGCAGTACTTC. The chain has TRBV2 and TRBJ2-7, with 10 bases fitting TRBD1. Germline V gives CDR1 SNHLY, CDR2 FYNNEI. V shed 3 bases and J 5 bases; nucleotides not matched to a gene: 4. The CDR3 consists of 14 residues.

The V and J genes are TRBV19 and TRBJ2-1, with a weak D call TRBD1 (6 bases). CDR1 and CDR2 (germline): LNHDA, SQIVND (reference sequence). The CDR3 loop spans 16 amino acids. The ends were cut back, 3 bases at V and 4 bases at J, with 16 bases in the middle. The CDR3 spells CASSIGYGTPYNEQFF. CDR3 coding DNA: TGTGCCAGTAGTATTGGGTACGGGACACCTTACAATGAGCAGTTCTTC.

The rearrangement links TRBV19 to TRBJ1-5; no reliable D call. Trimming cost V 5 bases and J 0 bases, with 20 bases left between them. Germline CDR1 reads LNHDA; CDR2 reads SQIVND (reference sequence). This CDR3 has 18 amino acids. The CDR3 DNA reads as TGTGCCAGTAGTTTGGCAGCTAAGTTAATGTATAGCAATCAGCCCCAGCATTTT. Its protein is CASSLAAKLMYSNQPQHF.

The gene calls are TRBV12-3 or TRBV12-4 and TRBJ1-6; tentatively, D is TRBD1 (6 bases). Trimming took 8 bases from V and 8 from J, leaving 13 bases between them. The CDR3 consists of 13 residues. CDR3 sequence (DNA): TGTGCCAGCGGAAGGGGGGTCCATTCACCCCTCCACTTT. It yields the protein CASGRGVHSPLHF.

CDR3: CASSQVTGFYEQYF. The CDR3 DNA reads TGTGCCAGCAGCCAAGTTACAGGGTTCTACGAGCAGTACTTC. V gene TRBV14 combines with J gene TRBJ2-7; D is possibly TRBD1 (6 bases). The V end was cut by 1 base, the J end by 3 bases, with 10 bases between. CDR1 and CDR2 from the germline V gene are SGHDN and FVKESK. This CDR3 is built from 14 residues.

The chain links TRBV27 to TRBJ2-7; 10 nucleotides align to TRBD1. Germline CDR1 reads MNHEY; CDR2 reads SMNVEV (reference sequence). V was pared by 6 bases and J by 6 bases, with 11 bases of the junction left unmatched. There are 15 residues in the CDR3. The CDR3 region has the DNA TGTGCCAGCAGAATCAGTCGGACAGGGGGAGGCGAGCAGTACTTC. Protein: CASRISRTGGGEQYF.

The chain carries TRBV6-2 or TRBV6-3 and TRBJ1-2; 8 nucleotides align to TRBD1. Germline-derived CDR1 and CDR2 are MNHEY and SVGEGT. Trimming at V came to 2 bases and at J to 4 bases, leaving 18 bases not matched to a gene. This CDR3 has 19 amino acids. The CDR3 DNA reads TGTGCCAGCAGTTACCCACCCCCCAGGGGGCTACCCCTGCTCTATGGCTACACCTTC. Its translation is CASSYPPPRGLPLLYGYTF.

This chain uses TRBV28 with TRBJ2-7, with TRBD1 as a possible D gene (6 bases). This CDR3 has 15 amino acids. CDR1 and CDR2 (germline): MDHEN, SYDVKM. Trimming cost V 4 bases and J 1 base, with 14 bases left between them. CDR3 in amino acids: CASSSTRTASYEQYF. The CDR3 bases are TGTGCCAGCAGTTCCACTCGGACAGCGTCCTACGAGCAGTACTTC. Together with reference TRBV28 and TRBJ2-7, the CDR3 gives the full variable domain: DVKVTQSSRYLVKRTGEKVFLECVQDMDHENMFWYRQDPGLGLRLIYFSYDVKMKEKGDIPEGYSVSREKKERFSLILESASTNQTSMYLCASSSTRTASYEQYFGPGTRLTVT.

The rearrangement uses TRBV2 and TRBJ2-3; TRBD2 matches 8 bases. The CDR3 covers 15 residues. V was pared by 2 bases and J by 3 bases, with 4 bases of the junction left unmatched. Looked up from germline, CDR1 is SNHLY and CDR2 is FYNNEI. Here the CDR3 reads CASSESGGNTDTQYF. The CDR3 DNA is TGTGCCAGCAGTGAAAGCGGGGGAAATACAGATACGCAGTATTTT. The full variable domain, its missing parts supplied by reference TRBV2 and TRBJ2-3, is EPEVTQTPSHQVTQMGQEVILRCVPISNHLYFYWYRQILGQKVEFLVSFYNNEISEKSEIFDDQFSVERPDGSNFTLKIRSTKLEDSAMYFCASSESGGNTDTQYFGPGTRLTVL.

The CDR3, as DNA: TGTGCCAGCAGTTCGGTGTGGGAGCTGTTTTTT. The encoded protein is CASSSVWELFF. V is TRBV28 and J is TRBJ2-2; D uncertain. V gave up 4 bases and J gave up 9 bases, with 6 bases separating them. Germline CDR1 is MDHEN and CDR2 is SYDVKM. This CDR3 is built from 11 residues.

The rearrangement links TRBV10-1 to TRBJ2-3; 9 positions agree with TRBD1. The germline V gene has CDR1 WNHNN and CDR2 SYGVQD (reference sequence). The CDR3 sequence is 15 residues long. The V and J ends lost 6 bases and 4 bases, in that order; junction bases with no gene match: 8. The CDR3 protein is CASSLRDRAADTQYF. In DNA, the CDR3 is TGCGCCAGCAGCCTCCGGGACAGGGCGGCAGATACGCAGTATTTT.